This T cell receptor (beta chain) was recovered during a study of T cell changes during pregnancy in multiple sclerosis. Method: immunoSEQ multiplex PCR; TCRdb's copy keeps in-frame clones and lacks some. This table holds around 50,000 clones, roughly 90% found once. This CDR3 spans 14 amino acids. CDR1 and CDR2 (germline): MNHEY, SMNVEV (reference sequence). Trimming pared 4 bases from V and 7 bases from J, leaving 11 bases between. This chain connects TRBV27 to TRBJ1-6; D not certain. The source is a female donor with multiple sclerosis, enrolled in a pregnancy study. Material: peripheral blood, obtained in the first trimester of pregnancy. CDR3 sequence: CASSWYRNNSPLHF. CDR3 sequence (DNA): TGTGCCAGCAGTTGGTACAGAAACAATTCACCCCTCCACTTT.